Included here is one T cell receptor beta chain sequence, with context. Its cognate antigen is unknown. Time point reported: blood 4 weeks post-SBRT, at nephrectomy. Treatment meaning: 15 Gy SBRT to primary tumor, nephrectomy 4 weeks later. TCRdb's table, derived via immunoSEQ multiplex PCR, lists solely in-frame clones and lacks some. The table has about 83,000 clones, roughly 83% seen once. The CDR3 has 11 residues. V was clipped by 5 bases and J by 6 bases; unmatched bases: 0. Germline V gene lookup returns CDR1 WSHSY and CDR2 SAAADI. This entry comes from a study of radiation and T cells in renal cell carcinoma. Study observations and caveats: In blood, top tumor clones expanded by 2 weeks, shrinking by 4. No pretreatment tumor biopsies were available for baseline clonotypes.

The rearrangement joins TRBV10-2 to TRBJ1-2, with 7 positions matching TRBD1. This specimen consisted of blood, obtained from a patient whose treatment included radiotherapy and nephrectomy. This receptor was identified in a woman in her sixties with renal cell carcinoma. CDR3: CASSTGDGYTF. In DNA form, the CDR3 reads TGCGCCAGCAGTACAGGGGATGGCTACACCTTC.